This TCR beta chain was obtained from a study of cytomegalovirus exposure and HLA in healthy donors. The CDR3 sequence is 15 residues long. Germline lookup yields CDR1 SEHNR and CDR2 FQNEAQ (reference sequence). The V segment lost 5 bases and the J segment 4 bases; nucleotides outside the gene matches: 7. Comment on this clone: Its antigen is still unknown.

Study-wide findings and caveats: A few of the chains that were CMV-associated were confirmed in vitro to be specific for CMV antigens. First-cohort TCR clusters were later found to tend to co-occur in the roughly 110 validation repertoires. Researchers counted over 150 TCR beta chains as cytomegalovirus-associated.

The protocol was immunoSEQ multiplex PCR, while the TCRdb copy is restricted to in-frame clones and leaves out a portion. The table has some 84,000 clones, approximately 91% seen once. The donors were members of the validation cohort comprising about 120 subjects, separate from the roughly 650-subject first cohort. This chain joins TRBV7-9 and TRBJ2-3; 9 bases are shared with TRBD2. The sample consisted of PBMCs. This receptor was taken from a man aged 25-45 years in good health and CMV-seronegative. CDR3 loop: CASSPSGMAADTQYF. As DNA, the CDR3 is TGTGCCAGCAGCCCTAGCGGGATGGCCGCAGATACGCAGTATTTT.